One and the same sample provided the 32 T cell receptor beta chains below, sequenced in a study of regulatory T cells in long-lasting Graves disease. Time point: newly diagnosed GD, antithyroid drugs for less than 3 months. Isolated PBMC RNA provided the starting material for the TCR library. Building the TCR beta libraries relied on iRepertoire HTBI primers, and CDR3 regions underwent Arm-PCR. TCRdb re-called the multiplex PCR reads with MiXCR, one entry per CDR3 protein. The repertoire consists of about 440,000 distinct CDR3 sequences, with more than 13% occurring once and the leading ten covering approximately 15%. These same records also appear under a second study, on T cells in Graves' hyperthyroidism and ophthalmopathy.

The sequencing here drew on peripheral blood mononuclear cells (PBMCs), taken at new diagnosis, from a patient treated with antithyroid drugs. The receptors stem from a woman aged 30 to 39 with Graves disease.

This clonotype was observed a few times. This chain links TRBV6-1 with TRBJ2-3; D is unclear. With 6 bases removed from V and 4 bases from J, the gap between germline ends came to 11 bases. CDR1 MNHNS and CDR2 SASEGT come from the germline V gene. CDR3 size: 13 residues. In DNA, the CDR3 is TGTGCCAGCAGATCAACTACCCCAGATACGCAGTATTTT. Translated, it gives CASRSTTPDTQYF.

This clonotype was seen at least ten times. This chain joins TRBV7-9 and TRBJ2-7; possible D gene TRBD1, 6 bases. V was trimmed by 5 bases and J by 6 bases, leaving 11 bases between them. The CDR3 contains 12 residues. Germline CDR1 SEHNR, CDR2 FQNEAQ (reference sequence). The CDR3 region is CASSPRTAEQYF. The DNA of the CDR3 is TGTGCCAGCAGCCCTAGGACAGCCGAGCAGTACTTC.

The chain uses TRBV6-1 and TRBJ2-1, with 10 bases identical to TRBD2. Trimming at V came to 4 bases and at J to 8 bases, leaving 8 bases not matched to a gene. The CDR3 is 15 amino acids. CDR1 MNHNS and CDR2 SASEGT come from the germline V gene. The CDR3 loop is CASSGQREGRHEQFF. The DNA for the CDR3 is TGTGCCAGCAGTGGGCAGCGGGAGGGCCGGCATGAGCAGTTCTTC.

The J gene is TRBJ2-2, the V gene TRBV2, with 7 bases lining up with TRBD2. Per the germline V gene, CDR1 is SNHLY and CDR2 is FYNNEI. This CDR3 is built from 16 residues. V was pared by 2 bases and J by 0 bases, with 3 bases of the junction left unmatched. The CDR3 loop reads CASSERLAANTGELFF. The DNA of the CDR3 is TGTGCCAGCAGTGAACGTCTAGCGGCGAACACCGGGGAGCTGTTTTTT. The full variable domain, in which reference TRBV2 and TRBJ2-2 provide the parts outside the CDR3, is EPEVTQTPSHQVTQMGQEVILRCVPISNHLYFYWYRQILGQKVEFLVSFYNNEISEKSEIFDDQFSVERPDGSNFTLKIRSTKLEDSAMYFCASSERLAANTGELFFGEGSRLTVL.

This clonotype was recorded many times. CDR3 loop: CAWTPGDGDQPQHF. The CDR3 coding sequence is TGTGCCTGGACCCCCGGGGACGGGGATCAGCCCCAGCATTTT. J is TRBJ1-5 and V is TRBV30; a weak D match, TRBD1 (5 bases). V was shortened by 4 bases and J by 5 bases, with 15 bases between the two germline ends. Germline CDR1 and CDR2: GTSNPN and SVGIG (reference sequence). CDR3 length: 14 amino acids.

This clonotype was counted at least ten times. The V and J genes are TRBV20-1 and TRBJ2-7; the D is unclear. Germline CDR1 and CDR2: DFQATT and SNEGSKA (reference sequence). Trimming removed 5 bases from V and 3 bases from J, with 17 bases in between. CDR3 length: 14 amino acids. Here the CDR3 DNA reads TGCAGTGCTTCCTCCGCGCGGTGGATCTACGAGCAGTACTTC. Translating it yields CSASSARWIYEQYF.

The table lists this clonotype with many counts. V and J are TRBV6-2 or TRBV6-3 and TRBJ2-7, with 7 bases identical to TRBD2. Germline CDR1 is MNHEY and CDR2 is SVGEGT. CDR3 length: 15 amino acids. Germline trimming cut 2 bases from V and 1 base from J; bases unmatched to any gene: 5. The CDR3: CASSYEGGRSYEQYF. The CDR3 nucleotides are TGTGCCAGCAGTTACGAAGGCGGGAGATCCTACGAGCAGTACTTC.

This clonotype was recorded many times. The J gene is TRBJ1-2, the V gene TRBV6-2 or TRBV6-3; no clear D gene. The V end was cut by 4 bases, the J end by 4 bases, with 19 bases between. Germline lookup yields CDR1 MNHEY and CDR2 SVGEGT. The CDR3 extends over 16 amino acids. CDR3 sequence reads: CASSSPRRADPYGYTF. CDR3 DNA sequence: TGTGCCAGCAGTTCCCCCCGTAGAGCAGATCCCTATGGCTACACCTTC.

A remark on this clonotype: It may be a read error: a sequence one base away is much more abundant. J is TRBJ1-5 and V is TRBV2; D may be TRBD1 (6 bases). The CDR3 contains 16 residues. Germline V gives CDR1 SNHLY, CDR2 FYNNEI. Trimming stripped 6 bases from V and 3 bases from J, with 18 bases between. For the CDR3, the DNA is TGTGCCAGCAGCGGGTTCAGGGGCGATAACAATCAGCCCCAGCATTTT. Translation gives CASSGFRGDNNQPQHF.

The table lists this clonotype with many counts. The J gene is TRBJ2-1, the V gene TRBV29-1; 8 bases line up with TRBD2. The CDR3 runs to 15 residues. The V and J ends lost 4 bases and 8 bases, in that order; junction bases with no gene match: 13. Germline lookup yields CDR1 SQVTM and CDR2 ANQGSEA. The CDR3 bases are TGCAGCGTTGTCATTGTTTCGAGCGGGAGATATGAGCAGTTCTTC. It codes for CSVVIVSSGRYEQFF.

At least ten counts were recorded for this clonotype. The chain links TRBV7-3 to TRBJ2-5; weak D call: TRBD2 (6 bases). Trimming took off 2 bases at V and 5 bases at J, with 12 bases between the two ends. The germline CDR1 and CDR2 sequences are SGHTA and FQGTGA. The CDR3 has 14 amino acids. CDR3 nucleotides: TGTGCCAGCAGCTTAGACGTCGGGAGTGAGACCCAGTACTTC. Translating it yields CASSLDVGSETQYF. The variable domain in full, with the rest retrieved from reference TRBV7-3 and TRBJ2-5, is GAGVSQTPSNKVTEKGKYVELRCDPISGHTALYWYRQSLGQGPEFLIYFQGTGAADDSGLPNDRFFAVRPEGSVSTLKIQRTERGDSAVYLCASSLDVGSETQYFGPGTRLLVL.

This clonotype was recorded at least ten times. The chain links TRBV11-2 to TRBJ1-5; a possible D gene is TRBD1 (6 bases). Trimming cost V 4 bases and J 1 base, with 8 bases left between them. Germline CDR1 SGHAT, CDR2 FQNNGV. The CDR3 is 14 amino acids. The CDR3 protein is CASSSGGSNQPQHF. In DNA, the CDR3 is TGTGCCAGCAGCTCCGGGGGCAGCAATCAGCCCCAGCATTTT.

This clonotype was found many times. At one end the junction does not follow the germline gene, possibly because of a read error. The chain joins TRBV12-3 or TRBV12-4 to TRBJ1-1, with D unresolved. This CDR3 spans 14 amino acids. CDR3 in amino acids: CASSFGRLNTEAFF. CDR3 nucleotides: TGCGCCAGCAGCTTCGGGAGACTGAACACTGAAGCTTTCTTT.

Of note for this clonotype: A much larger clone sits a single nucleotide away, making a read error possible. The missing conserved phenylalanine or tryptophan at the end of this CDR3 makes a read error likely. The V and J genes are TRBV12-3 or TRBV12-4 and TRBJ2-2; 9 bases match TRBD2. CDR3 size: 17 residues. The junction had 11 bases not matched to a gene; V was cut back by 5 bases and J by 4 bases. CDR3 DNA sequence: TGTGCCAGCAGTCGATCTTTAGCGGGAGTGTTCACCGGGGAGCTGTTTCTT. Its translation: CASSRSLAGVFTGELFL.

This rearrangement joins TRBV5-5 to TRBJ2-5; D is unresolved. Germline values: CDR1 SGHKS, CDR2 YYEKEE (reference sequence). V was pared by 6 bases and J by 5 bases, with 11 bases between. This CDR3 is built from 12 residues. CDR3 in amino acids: CASTILGETQYF. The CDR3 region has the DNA TGTGCCAGCACTATCCTAGGGGAGACCCAGTACTTC.

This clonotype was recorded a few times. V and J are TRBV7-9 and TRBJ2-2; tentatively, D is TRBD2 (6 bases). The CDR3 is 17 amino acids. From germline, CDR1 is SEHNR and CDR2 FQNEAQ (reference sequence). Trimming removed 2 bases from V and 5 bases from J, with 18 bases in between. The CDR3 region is CASSLRPKTRKTGELFF. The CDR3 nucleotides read TGTGCCAGCAGCTTAAGGCCGAAGACTAGAAAGACCGGGGAGCTGTTTTTT.

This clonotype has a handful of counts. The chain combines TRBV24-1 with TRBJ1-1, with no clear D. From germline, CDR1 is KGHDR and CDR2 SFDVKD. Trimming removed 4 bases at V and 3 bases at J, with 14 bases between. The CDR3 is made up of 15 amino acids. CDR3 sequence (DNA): TGTGCCACCAGTGACTCCAATCGACCGTACACTGAAGCTTTCTTT. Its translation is CATSDSNRPYTEAFF.

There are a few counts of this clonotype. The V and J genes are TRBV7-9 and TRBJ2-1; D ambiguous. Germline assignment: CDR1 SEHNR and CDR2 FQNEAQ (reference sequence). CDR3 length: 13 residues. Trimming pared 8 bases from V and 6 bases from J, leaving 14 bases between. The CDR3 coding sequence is TGTGCCAGCCTGAGCCTCGTGGGCAATGAGCAGTTCTTC. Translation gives CASLSLVGNEQFF.

This chain's CDR3 is CATSPPRRNTEAFF. The CDR3 DNA reads as TGTGCCACCAGCCCACCCCGGAGGAACACTGAAGCTTTCTTT. V and J are TRBV15 and TRBJ1-1; D unclear. Germline V lookup: CDR1 LNHNV, CDR2 YYDKDF (reference sequence). V was trimmed by 5 bases and J by 1 base, leaving 11 bases between them. The CDR3 length is 14 residues.

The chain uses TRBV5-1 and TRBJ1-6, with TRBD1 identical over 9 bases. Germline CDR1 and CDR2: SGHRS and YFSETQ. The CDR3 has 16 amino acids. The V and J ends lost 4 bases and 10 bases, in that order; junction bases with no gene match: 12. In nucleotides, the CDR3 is TGCGCCAGCAGCCGGACAGGGGAGGGCTATTCATCACCCCTCCACTTT. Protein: CASSRTGEGYSSPLHF.

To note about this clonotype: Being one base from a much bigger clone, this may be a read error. CDR3 in amino acids: CAYGRTFMNTEAFF. The DNA of the CDR3 is TGTGCCTACGGACGGACATTCATGAACACTGAAGCTTTCTTT. The chain recombines TRBV30 with TRBJ1-1; D is possibly TRBD1 (5 bases). There are 14 residues in the CDR3. Trimming pared 7 bases from V and 0 bases from J, leaving 15 bases between. Germline CDR1 reads GTSNPN; CDR2 reads SVGIG (reference sequence).

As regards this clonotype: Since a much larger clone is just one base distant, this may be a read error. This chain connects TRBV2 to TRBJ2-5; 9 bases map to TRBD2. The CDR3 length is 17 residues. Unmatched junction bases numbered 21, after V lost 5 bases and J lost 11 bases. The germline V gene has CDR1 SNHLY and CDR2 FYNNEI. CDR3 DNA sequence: TGTGCCAGCAGTCCAAGGACTAGCGTTAAGGCCTACAATGAGCAGTACTTC. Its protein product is CASSPRTSVKAYNEQYF.

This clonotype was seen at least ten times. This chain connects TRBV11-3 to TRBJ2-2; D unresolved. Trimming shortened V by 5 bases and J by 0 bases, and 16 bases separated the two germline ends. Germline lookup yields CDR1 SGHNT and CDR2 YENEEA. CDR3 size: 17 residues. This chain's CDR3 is CASSPSGRRTNTGELFF. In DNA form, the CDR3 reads TGTGCCAGCAGCCCTAGTGGCAGACGGACGAACACCGGGGAGCTGTTTTTT.

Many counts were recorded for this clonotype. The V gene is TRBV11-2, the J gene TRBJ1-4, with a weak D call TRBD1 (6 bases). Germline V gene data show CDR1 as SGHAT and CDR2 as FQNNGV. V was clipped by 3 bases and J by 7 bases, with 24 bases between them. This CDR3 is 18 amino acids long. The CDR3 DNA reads TGTGCCAGCAGCTTGGGTAGGGGCACGGGGGCGCGCAGTGAAAAACTGTTTTTT. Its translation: CASSLGRGTGARSEKLFF.

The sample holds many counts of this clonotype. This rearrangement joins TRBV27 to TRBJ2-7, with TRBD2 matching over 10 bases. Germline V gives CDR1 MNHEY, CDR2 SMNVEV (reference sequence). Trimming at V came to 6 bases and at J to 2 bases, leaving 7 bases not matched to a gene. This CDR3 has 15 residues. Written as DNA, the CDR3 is TGTGCCAGCAGCAACGGACTAGCGGAGGCCTACGAGCAGTACTTC. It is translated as CASSNGLAEAYEQYF.

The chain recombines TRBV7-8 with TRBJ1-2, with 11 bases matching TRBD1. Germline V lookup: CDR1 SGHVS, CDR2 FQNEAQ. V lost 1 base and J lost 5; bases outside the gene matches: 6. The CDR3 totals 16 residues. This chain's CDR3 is CASSLGGQGEGYGYTF. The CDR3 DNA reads TGTGCCAGCAGCTTAGGGGGACAGGGGGAAGGATATGGCTACACCTTC.

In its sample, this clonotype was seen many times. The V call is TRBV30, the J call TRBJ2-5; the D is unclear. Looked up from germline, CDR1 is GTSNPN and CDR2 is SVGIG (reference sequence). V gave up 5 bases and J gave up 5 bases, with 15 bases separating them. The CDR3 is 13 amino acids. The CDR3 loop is CAWGIDPPETQYF. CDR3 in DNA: TGTGCCTGGGGGATTGACCCACCTGAGACCCAGTACTTC.

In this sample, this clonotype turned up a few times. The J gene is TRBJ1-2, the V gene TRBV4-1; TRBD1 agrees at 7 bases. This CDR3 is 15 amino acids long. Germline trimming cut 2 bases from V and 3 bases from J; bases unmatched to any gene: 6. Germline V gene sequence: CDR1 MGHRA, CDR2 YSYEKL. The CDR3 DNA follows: TGCGCCAGCAGCCAACCTCCAGGGGGTTACTATGGCTACACCTTC. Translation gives CASSQPPGGYYGYTF.

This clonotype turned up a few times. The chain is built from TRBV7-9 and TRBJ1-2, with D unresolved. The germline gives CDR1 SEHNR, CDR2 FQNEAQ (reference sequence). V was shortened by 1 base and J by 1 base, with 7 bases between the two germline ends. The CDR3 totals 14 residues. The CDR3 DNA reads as TGTGCCAGCAGCTTAGGCGGATTTAACTATGGCTACACCTTC. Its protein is CASSLGGFNYGYTF.

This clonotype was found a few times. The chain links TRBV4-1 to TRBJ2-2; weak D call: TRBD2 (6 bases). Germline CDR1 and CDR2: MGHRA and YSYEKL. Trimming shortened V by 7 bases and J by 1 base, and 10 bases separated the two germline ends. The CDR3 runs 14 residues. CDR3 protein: CASTKGGNTGELFF. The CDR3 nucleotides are TGCGCCAGCACCAAGGGAGGGAACACCGGGGAGCTGTTTTTT.

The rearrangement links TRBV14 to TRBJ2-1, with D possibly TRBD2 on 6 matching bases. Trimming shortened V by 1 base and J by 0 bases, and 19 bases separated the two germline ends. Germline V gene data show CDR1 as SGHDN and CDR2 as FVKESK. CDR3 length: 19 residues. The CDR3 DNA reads TGTGCCAGCAGCCAAGTAAAAGGAGGACTACGAGGCTCCTACAATGAGCAGTTCTTC. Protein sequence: CASSQVKGGLRGSYNEQFF.

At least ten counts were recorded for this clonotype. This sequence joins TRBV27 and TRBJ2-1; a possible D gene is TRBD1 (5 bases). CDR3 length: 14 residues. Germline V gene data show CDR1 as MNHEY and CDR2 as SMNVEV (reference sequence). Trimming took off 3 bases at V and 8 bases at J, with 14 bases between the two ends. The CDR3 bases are TGTGCCAGCAGTTTGGGTAGGGGATTTGATGAGCAGTTCTTC. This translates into CASSLGRGFDEQFF.